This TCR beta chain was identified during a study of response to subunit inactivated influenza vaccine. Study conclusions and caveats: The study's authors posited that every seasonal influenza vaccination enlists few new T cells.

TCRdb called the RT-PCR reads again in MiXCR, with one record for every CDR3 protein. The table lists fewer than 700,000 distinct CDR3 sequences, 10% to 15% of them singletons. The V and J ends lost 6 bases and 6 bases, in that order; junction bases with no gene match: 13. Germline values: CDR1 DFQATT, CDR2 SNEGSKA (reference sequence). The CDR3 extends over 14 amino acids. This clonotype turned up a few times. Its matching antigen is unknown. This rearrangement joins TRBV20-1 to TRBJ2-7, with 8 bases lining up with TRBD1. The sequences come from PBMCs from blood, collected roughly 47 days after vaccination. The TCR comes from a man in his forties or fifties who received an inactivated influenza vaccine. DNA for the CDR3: TGCAGTGCCCAACCTGGGACAGGATCCCTCGAGCAGTACTTC. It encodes CSAQPGTGSLEQYF.